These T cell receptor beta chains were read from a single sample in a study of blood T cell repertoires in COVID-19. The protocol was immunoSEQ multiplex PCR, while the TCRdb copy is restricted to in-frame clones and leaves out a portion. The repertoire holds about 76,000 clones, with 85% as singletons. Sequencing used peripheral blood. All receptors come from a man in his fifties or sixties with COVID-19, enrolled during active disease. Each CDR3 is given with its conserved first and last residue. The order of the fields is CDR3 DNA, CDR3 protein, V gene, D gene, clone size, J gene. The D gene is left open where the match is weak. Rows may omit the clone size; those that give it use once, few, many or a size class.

TGCGCCAGCAGTGAAATGGGACAGGGGAACACCGGGGAGCTGTTTTTT CASSEMGQGNTGELFF TRBV10-1 TRBD1 NA TRBJ2-2
TGTGCCAGCAGCGAGGGAGGTAGCAATCAGCCCCAGCATTTT CASSEGGSNQPQHF TRBV28 NA NA TRBJ1-5
TGTGCCACCGGGAGGGGGAATACCCTCACCGGGGAGCTGTTTTTT CATGRGNTLTGELFF TRBV2 TRBD2 NA TRBJ2-2
TGTGCCAGCTCACCGGGGACTAGCGGAATGGGTGTAGGATCCTACAATGAGCAGTTCTTC CASSPGTSGMGVGSYNEQFF TRBV18 TRBD2 NA TRBJ2-1
TGTGCCAGCAGTTACGGGACAGGCGTAAATTCACCCCTCCACTTT CASSYGTGVNSPLHF TRBV6-5 TRBD1 NA TRBJ1-6
TGTGCTAGTGGTTCCAGAGACAGGGGGATCGGGAATGAGCAGTTCTTC CASGSRDRGIGNEQFF TRBV12-5 TRBD1 NA TRBJ2-1
TGTGCCAGCAGCCAAGATCCAGGGATAATTCAAACCCTCCACTTT CASSQDPGIIQTLHF TRBV3-1/TRBV3-2 NA few TRBJ1-6
TGTGCCAGCAGTACACAGGGTGGCCTAAATTCACCCCTCCACTTT CASSTQGGLNSPLHF TRBV6-5 NA NA TRBJ1-6
TGTGCCAGCGGTTGGGGGGGCGTCGATGAGCAGTTCTTC CASGWGGVDEQFF TRBV6-5 NA NA TRBJ2-1
TGTGCCAGCTCCGACTGGGGACAGGGAGGTTGGATGGCTTTCTTT CASSDWGQGGWMAFF TRBV25-1 TRBD1 once TRBJ1-1
TGTGCCAGCTCAGCCAATCAACGGGAAGGGGGTCGCGGCTACACCTTC CASSANQREGGRGYTF TRBV18 NA NA TRBJ1-2
TGTGCCAGTAGTATAGGGTTAGCAGATACGCAGTATTTT CASSIGLADTQYF TRBV19 NA NA TRBJ2-3
TGCGCCAGCAGCCCCAGCGGGAGTAGCACCGGGGAGCTGTTTTTT CASSPSGSSTGELFF TRBV4-1 TRBD2 NA TRBJ2-2
TGTGCCAGCACCGGACAGGGGAACACCGGGGAGCTGTTTTTT CASTGQGNTGELFF TRBV2 TRBD1 once TRBJ2-2
TGTGCCAGTAGTAACAGGGGTTCCTACGAGCAGTACTTC CASSNRGSYEQYF TRBV19 TRBD1 NA TRBJ2-7
TGTGCCAGCAGCTTAGTAGCGGGCCCAGGAGAGACCCAGTACTTC CASSLVAGPGETQYF TRBV7-9 TRBD2 NA TRBJ2-5